This entry describes one TCR beta chain. What it binds is not known. This CDR3 has 14 amino acids. Trimming took 6 bases from V and 2 from J, leaving 12 bases between them. This entry is derived from a study of T-cell memory formation after mild COVID-19. Study-wide context: Largely donor-specific TCR clusters were found.

A single record per CDR3 protein comes from TCRdb applying MiXCR to the 5' RACE reads. Among approximately 400,000 distinct CDR3 sequences listed, approximately 19% were seen once. General observations from the study: Cross-reactive memory appears to have joined, as suggested by some responding clones showing up in pre-infection memory. Whereas later expanders leaned CD4+, clones contracting day 15 to 85 showed a balanced CD4/CD8 makeup.

Sequenced input: PBMCs or a T cell subset sorted from them (not recorded which). The clonotype comes from a man younger than 35 who had mild COVID-19 (a few samples of this study predate the infection). Cell type and time point are not known. V gene TRBV12-3 or TRBV12-4 combines with J gene TRBJ2-3; D is ambiguous. The CDR3: CASSPTQHTDTQYF. The CDR3 DNA is TGTGCCAGCAGCCCGACACAACACACAGATACGCAGTATTTT.